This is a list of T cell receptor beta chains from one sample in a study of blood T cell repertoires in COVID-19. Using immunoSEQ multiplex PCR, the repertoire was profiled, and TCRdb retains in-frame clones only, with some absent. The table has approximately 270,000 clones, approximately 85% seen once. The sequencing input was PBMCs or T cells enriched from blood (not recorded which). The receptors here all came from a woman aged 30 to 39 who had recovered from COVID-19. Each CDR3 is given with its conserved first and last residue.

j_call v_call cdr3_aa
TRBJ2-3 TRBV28 CASSLGTGPLTDTQYF
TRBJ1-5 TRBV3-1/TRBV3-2 CASSPTDTQPQHF
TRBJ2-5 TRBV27 CASSFGRKETQYF
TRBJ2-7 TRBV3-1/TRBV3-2 CASSQPTGGPAYEQYF
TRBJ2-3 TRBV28 CASSFGIAGGLWGDTQYF
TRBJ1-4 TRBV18 CASSSTGSNEKLFF
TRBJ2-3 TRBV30 CAWTAGLAGGPDTQYF
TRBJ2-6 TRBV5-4 CATRGGTGANVLTF
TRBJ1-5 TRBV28 CASRSNRGIGSNQPQHF
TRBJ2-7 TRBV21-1 CASSKGGPCEQYF
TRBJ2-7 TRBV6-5 CASSYYGLAERGQQYF
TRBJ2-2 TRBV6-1 CASSERRLGRDTGELFF
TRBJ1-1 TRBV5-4 CASGRKGEIRGPVTEAFF
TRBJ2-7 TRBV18 CASSPQGPGQGVEQYF
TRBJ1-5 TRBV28 CASSSDGQGWDQPQHF
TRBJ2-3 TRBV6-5 CASKRTVDNTQYF
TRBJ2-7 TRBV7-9 CASSRRGEQYF
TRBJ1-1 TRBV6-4 CASSETGNTEAFF
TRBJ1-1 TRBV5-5 CASSLDSYPEAFF
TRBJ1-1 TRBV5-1 CASSKTNLRGPEAFF
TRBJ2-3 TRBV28 CASSSPQLERSTDTQYF
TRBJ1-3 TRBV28 CASSFRNTNTIYF